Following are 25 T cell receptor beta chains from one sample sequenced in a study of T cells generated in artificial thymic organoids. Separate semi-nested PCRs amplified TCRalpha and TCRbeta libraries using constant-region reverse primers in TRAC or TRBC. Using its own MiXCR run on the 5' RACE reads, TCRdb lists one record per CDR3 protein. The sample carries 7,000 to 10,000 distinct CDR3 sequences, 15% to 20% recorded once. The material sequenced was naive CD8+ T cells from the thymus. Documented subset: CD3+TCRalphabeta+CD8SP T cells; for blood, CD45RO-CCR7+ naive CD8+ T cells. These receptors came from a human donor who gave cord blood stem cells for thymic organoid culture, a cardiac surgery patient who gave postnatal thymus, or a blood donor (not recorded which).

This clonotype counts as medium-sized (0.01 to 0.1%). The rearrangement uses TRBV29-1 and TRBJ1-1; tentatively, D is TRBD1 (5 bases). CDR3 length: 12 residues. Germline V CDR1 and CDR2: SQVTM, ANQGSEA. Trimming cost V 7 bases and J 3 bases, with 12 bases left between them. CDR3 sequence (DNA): TGCAGCGCCGATGGAGGGGACACTGAAGCTTTCTTT. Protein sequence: CSADGGDTEAFF.

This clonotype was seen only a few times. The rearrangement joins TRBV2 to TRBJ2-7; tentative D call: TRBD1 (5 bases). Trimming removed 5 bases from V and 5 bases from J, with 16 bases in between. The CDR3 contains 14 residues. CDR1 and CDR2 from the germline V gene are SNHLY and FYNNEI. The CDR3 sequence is CASSRGRVTDEQYF. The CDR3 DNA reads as TGTGCCAGCAGTCGTGGCAGGGTGACAGACGAGCAGTACTTC.

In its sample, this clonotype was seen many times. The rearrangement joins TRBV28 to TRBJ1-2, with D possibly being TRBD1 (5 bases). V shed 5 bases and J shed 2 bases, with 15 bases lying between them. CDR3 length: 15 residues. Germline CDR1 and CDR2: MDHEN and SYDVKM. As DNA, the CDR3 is TGTGCCAGCAGTGCAATATGGGACGGCAACTATGGCTACACCTTC. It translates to CASSAIWDGNYGYTF.

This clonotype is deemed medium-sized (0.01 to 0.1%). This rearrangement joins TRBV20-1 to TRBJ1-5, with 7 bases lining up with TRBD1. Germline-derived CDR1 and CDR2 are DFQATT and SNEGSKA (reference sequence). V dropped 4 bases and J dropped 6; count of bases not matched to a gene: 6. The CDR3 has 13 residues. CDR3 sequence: CSAKQGWAQPQHF. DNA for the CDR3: TGCAGTGCTAAACAGGGGTGGGCTCAGCCCCAGCATTTT.

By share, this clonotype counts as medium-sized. The CDR3 sequence is CAISDQMILAKNIQYF. The CDR3 nucleotides are TGTGCCATCAGTGACCAGATGATTCTAGCCAAAAACATTCAGTACTTC. The chain uses TRBV10-3 and TRBJ2-4, with D uncertain. The CDR3 is made up of 16 amino acids. V was cut by 3 bases and J by 0 bases, with 12 bases left in between. Germline V gene lookup returns CDR1 ENHRY and CDR2 SYGVKD.

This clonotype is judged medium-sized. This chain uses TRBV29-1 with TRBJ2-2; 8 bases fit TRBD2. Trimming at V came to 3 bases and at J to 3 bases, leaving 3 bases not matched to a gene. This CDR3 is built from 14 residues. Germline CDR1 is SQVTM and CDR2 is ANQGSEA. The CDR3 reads CSVEERGHTGELFF. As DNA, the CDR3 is TGCAGCGTTGAGGAGCGGGGGCACACCGGGGAGCTGTTTTTT.

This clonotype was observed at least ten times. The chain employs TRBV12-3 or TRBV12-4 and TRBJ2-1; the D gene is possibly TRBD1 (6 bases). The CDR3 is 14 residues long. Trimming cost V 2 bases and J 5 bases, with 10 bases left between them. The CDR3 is CASSLRGINNEQFF. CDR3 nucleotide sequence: TGTGCCAGCAGTTTAAGGGGGATCAACAATGAGCAGTTCTTC.

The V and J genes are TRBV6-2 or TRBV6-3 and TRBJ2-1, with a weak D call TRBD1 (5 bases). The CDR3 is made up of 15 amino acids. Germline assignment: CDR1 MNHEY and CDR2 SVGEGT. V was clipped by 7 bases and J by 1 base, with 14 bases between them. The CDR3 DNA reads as TGTGCCAGCACCGACGCAGGGAAATCCTACAATGAGCAGTTCTTC. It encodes CASTDAGKSYNEQFF.

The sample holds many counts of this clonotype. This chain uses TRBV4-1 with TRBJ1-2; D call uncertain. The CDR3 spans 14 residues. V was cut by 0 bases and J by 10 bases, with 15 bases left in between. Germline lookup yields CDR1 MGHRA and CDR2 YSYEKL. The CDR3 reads CASSQDRASPYYTF. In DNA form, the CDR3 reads TGCGCCAGCAGCCAAGATAGGGCGTCCCCATACTACACCTTC.

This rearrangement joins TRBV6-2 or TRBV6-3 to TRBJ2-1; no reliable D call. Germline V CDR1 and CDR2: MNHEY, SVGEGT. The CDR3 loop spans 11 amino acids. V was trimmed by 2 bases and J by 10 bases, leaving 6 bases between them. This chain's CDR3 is CASSYSGEQFF. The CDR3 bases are TGTGCCAGCAGTTACAGTGGGGAGCAGTTCTTC.

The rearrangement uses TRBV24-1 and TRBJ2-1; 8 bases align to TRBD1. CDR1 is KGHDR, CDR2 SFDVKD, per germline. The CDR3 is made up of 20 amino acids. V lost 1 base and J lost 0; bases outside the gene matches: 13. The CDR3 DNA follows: TGTGCCACCAGTGATTTAAAGTTTGTGGACAGGGTTGGCTCCTACAATGAGCAGTTCTTC. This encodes CATSDLKFVDRVGSYNEQFF.

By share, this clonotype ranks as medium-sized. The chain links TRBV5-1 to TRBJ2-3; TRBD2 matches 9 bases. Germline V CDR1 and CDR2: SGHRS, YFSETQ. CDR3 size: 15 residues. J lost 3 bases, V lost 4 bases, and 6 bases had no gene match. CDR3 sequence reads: CASSPTSGPTDTQYF. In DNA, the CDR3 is TGCGCCAGCAGCCCGACTAGCGGACCAACAGATACGCAGTATTTT.

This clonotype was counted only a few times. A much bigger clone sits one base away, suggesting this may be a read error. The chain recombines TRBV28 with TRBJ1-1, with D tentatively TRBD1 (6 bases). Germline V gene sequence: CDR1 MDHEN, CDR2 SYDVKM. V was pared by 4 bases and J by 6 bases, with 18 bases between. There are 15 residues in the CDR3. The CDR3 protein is CASSSWAGADAEAFF. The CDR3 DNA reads TGTGCCAGCAGTTCCTGGGCAGGGGCGGACGCTGAAGCTTTCTTT. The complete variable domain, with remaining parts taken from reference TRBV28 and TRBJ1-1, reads DVKVTQSSRYLVKRTGEKVFLECVQDMDHENMFWYRQDPGLGLRLIYFSYDVKMKEKGDIPEGYSVSREKKERFSLILESASTNQTSMYLCASSSWAGADAEAFFGQGTRLTVV.

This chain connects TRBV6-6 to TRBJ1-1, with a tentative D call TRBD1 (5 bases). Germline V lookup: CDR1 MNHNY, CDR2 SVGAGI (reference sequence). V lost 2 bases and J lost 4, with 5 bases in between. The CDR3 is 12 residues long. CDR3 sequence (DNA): TGTGCCAGCAGTTACGGGGGCACTGAAGCTTTCTTT. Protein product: CASSYGGTEAFF.

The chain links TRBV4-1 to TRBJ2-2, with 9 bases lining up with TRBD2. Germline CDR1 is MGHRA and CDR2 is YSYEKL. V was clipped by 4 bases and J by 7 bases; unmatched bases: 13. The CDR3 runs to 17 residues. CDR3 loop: CASSRLFVAGAGGELFF. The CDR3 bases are TGCGCCAGCAGCCGACTTTTCGTAGCGGGGGCTGGCGGGGAGCTGTTTTTT.

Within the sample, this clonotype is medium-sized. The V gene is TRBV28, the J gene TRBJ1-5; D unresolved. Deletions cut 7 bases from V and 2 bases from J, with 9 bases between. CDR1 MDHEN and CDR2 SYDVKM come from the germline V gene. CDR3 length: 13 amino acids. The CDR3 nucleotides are TGTGCCAGCACCAAGGGCTGCAATCAGCCCCAGCATTTT. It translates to CASTKGCNQPQHF.

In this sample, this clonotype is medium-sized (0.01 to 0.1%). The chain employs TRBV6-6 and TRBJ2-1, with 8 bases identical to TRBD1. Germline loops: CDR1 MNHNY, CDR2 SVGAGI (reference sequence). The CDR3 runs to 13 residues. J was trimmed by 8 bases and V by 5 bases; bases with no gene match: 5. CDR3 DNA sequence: TGTGCCAGCAGTGCTGGGACAGGCGATGAGCAGTTCTTC. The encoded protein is CASSAGTGDEQFF.

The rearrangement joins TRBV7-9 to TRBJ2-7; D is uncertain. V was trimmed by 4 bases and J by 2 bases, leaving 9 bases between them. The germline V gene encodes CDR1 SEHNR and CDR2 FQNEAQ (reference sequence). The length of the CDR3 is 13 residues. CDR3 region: CASSWEGTYEQYF. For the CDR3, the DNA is TGTGCCAGCAGCTGGGAAGGGACCTACGAGCAGTACTTC. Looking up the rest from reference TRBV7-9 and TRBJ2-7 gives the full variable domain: DTGVSQNPRHKITKRGQNVTFRCDPISEHNRLYWYRQTLGQGPEFLTYFQNEAQLEKSRLLSDRFSAERPKGSFSTLEIQRTEQGDSAMYLCASSWEGTYEQYFGPGTRLTVT.

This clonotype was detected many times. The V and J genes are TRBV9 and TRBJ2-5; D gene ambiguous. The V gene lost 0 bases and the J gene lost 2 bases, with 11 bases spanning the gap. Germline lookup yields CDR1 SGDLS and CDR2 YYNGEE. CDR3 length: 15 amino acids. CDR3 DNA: TGTGCCAGCAGCGTAGAGGCAGGCTATCAAGAGACCCAGTACTTC. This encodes CASSVEAGYQETQYF.

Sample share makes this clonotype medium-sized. This chain's CDR3 is CASSLTGGPGELFF. The CDR3 DNA follows: TGTGCCAGCAGCTTGACAGGGGGCCCCGGGGAGCTGTTTTTT. This chain connects TRBV7-9 to TRBJ2-2; 10 nucleotides line up with TRBD1. The CDR3 spans 14 residues. Germline V CDR1 and CDR2: SEHNR, FQNEAQ (reference sequence). V lost 3 bases to trimming and J lost 6 bases; unmatched junction nucleotides: 1. Full variable domain (outside the CDR3, taken from reference TRBV7-9 and TRBJ2-2): DTGVSQNPRHKITKRGQNVTFRCDPISEHNRLYWYRQTLGQGPEFLTYFQNEAQLEKSRLLSDRFSAERPKGSFSTLEIQRTEQGDSAMYLCASSLTGGPGELFFGEGSRLTVL.

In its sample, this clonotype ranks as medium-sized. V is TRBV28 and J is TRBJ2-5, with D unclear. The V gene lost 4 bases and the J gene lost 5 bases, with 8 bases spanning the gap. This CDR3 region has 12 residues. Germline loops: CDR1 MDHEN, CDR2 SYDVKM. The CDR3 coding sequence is TGTGCCAGCAGTTGGCCGGAGGAGACCCAGTACTTC. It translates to CASSWPEETQYF.

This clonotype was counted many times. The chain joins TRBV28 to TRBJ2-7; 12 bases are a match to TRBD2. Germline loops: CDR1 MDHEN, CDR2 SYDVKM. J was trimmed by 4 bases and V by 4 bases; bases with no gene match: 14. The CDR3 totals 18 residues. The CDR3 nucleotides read TGTGCCAGCAGTTCCACTCGACTTCTAGCGGGGGGGCTTTACGAGCAGTACTTC. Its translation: CASSSTRLLAGGLYEQYF.

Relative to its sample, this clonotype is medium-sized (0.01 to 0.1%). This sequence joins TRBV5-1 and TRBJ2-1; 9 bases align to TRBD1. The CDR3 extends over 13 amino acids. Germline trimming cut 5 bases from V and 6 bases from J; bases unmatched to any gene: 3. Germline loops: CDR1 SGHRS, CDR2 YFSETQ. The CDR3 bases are TGCGCCAGCAGTTCGGGACAGGGCAATGAGCAGTTCTTC. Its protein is CASSSGQGNEQFF.

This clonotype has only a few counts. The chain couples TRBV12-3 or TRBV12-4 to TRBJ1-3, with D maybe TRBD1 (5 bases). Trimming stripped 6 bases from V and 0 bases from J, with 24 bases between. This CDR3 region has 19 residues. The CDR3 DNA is TGTGCCAGCAGCCGTAGTACATCTCTAAGGGACGACTCTGGAAACACCATATATTTT. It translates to CASSRSTSLRDDSGNTIYF.

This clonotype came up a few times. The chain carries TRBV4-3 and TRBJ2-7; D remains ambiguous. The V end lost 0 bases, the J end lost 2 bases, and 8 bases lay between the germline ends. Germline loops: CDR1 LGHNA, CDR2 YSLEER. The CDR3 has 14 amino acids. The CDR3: CASSQDSSTYEQYF. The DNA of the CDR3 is TGCGCCAGCAGCCAAGATTCCTCCACCTACGAGCAGTACTTC.